The 19 T cell receptor beta chains given below trace back to one sample, sequenced in a study of tumor-infiltrating lymphocytes in primary liver carcinoma. The authors took blood RNA from unsorted whole blood and also extracted germline DNA. From roughly 470 ng total RNA, TCR beta cDNA was generated with a primer in the constant region. What produced the TCR beta libraries was three nested multiplex PCR rounds using slightly modified ARM-PCR. TRBV1-TRBV30 forward and Cbeta reverse primers drove the first two roughly 11-cycle rounds. TCRdb itself ran the multiplex PCR reads through MiXCR, one entry per CDR3 protein. The sample has about 320,000 distinct CDR3 sequences; 65% are singletons. The specimen sequenced was peripheral blood. The receptors derive from a man aged 40-55 years with primary liver carcinoma and hepatitis B virus infection.

As concerns this clonotype: Mismatch with germline at one junction end may stem from a read error. The J gene is TRBJ2-1, the V gene TRBV6-2 or TRBV6-3; 7 nucleotides align to TRBD2. The germline V gene has CDR1 MNHEY and CDR2 SVGEGT. The CDR3 runs to 16 residues. The DNA for the CDR3 is TGTGCCAGCAGTTACTGGGGTCGGGAGGACCGTCTAGAGCACTTCTTC. Encoded protein: CASSYWGREDRLEHFF.

With regard to this clonotype: A junction end diverges from the germline sequence, so it may reflect a read error. The chain joins TRBV28 to TRBJ2-1; 11 positions match TRBD2. The CDR3 loop spans 16 amino acids. Germline CDR1 reads MDHEN; CDR2 reads SYDVKM. Here the CDR3 DNA reads TGTGCCAGCAGCGAATGGGGACTAGCGGACCACAATGAGCAGTCCTTC. As protein: CASSEWGLADHNEQSF.

In this sample, this clonotype turned up a few times. The chain has TRBV5-1 and TRBJ2-5; 12 bases match TRBD2. Looked up from germline, CDR1 is SGHRS and CDR2 is YFSETQ. The CDR3 length is 15 residues. Trimming took 0 bases from V and 5 from J; bases not matched to a gene: 2. CDR3 loop: CASSLAGTSGETQYF. DNA of the CDR3: TGCGCCAGCAGCTTGGCCGGGACTAGCGGGGAGACCCAGTACTTC. The whole variable domain, filled in from reference TRBV5-1 and TRBJ2-5, reads KAGVTQTPRYLIKTRGQQVTLSCSPISGHRSVSWYQQTPGQGLQFLFEYFSETQRNKGNFPGRFSGRQFSNSRSEMNVSTLELGDSALYLCASSLAGTSGETQYFGPGTRLLVL.

The V and J genes are TRBV20-1 and TRBJ1-5; 9 bases are shared with TRBD1. Germline CDR1 is DFQATT and CDR2 is SNEGSKA (reference sequence). The V and J ends lost 0 bases and 5 bases, in that order; junction bases with no gene match: 2. CDR3 length: 14 amino acids. The CDR3 DNA reads TGCAGTGCTAGAGATCACAGGGGGCATCAGCCCCAGCATTTT. Translating it yields CSARDHRGHQPQHF.

This clonotype was seen many times. This rearrangement joins TRBV4-1 to TRBJ2-7; 8 bases match TRBD2. CDR3 size: 16 residues. Germline loops: CDR1 MGHRA, CDR2 YSYEKL. V was pared by 0 bases and J by 2 bases, with 6 bases of the junction left unmatched. CDR3 nucleotides: TGCGCCAGCAGCCAAGATATTCCAGCGGGGGCCTACGAGCAGTACTTC. Its translation is CASSQDIPAGAYEQYF.

This clonotype occurred once. The germline gene is not matched at one end of the junction; a read error may be the cause. V gene TRBV6-5 combines with J gene TRBJ1-2; D is ambiguous. Germline CDR1 MNHEY, CDR2 SVGAGI. CDR3 length: 14 amino acids. The CDR3 sequence: CTSSYSRANYGYTF. The DNA of the CDR3 is TGTACCAGCAGTTACAGCCGAGCTAACTATGGCTACACCTTC.

For this clonotype: Germline and junction disagree at one end, which may indicate a read error. The chain uses TRBV11-2 and TRBJ2-2, with 7 nucleotides matching TRBD1. Germline V gene lookup returns CDR1 SGHAT and CDR2 FQNNGV. CDR3 length: 16 residues. CDR3 in DNA: TGTCCCAGGAGCACTCTACAGGGGAAAAACACCGGGGAGCTGTTTTTT. It is translated as CPRSTLQGKNTGELFF.

The V and J genes are TRBV28 and TRBJ2-1, with 12 bases lining up with TRBD2. CDR3 size: 16 residues. V dropped 6 bases and J dropped 3; count of bases not matched to a gene: 6. The germline V gene has CDR1 MDHEN and CDR2 SYDVKM. CDR3 nucleotide sequence: TGTGCCAGCAGCCTCGAGGGACTAGCGGGCTACAATGAGCAGTTCTTC. Translated, it gives CASSLEGLAGYNEQFF.

On this clonotype itself: One end of the junction does not line up with germline, which may come from a read error. The gene calls are TRBV5-1 and TRBJ1-2, with TRBD1 as a possible D gene (5 bases). Germline assignment: CDR1 SGHRS and CDR2 YFSETQ. The CDR3 has 14 residues. CDR3 region: CTSSLGQDDYGYTF. For the CDR3, the DNA is TGCACCAGCAGCTTGGGGCAGGACGACTATGGCTACACCTTC.

The CDR3 loop reads CASRTVRRQVARAVYNEQFF. The CDR3 bases are TGTGCCAGCAGAACCGTTAGGCGGCAGGTGGCTCGAGCGGTTTACAATGAGCAGTTCTTC. This chain joins TRBV28 and TRBJ2-1; perhaps TRBD2 as D (5 bases). Germline assignment: CDR1 MDHEN and CDR2 SYDVKM. The CDR3 has 20 residues. V was pared by 6 bases and J by 4 bases, with 31 bases between.

Note on this clonotype: The conserved phenylalanine or tryptophan is not found at the CDR3 terminus, so this likely reflects a read error. CDR3: CASSPTGRTGELFL. The CDR3 DNA sequence: TGTGCCAGCAGCCCGACAGGGCGAACCGGGGAGCTGTTTCTT. This chain links TRBV5-6 with TRBJ2-2, with 7 bases lining up with TRBD1. This CDR3 is built from 14 residues. V was clipped by 4 bases and J by 5 bases; unmatched bases: 5. The germline CDR1 and CDR2 sequences are SGHDT and YYEEEE.

Concerning this clonotype itself: Being one base from a much bigger clone, this may be a read error. The rearrangement links TRBV29-1 to TRBJ2-3; 8 bases align to TRBD2. The V segment lost 5 bases and the J segment 2 bases; nucleotides outside the gene matches: 15. CDR1 is SQVTM, CDR2 ANQGSEA, per germline. CDR3 length: 17 amino acids. CDR3 in amino acids: CSVRLWGSGGVTDTQYF. In DNA form, the CDR3 reads TGCAGCGTTCGCCTGTGGGGTTCGGGAGGGGTCACAGATACGCAGTATTTT.

This clonotype occurred many times. V usage is TRBV29-1 and J usage is TRBJ2-7; D ambiguous. Trimming stripped 4 bases from V and 6 bases from J, with 13 bases between. The germline CDR1 and CDR2 sequences are SQVTM and ANQGSEA. This CDR3 spans 12 amino acids. As DNA, the CDR3 is TGCAGCGTTGTGGACGCACCCGGCGAGCAGTACTTC. Protein product: CSVVDAPGEQYF.

The chain is built from TRBV4-2 and TRBJ1-2; D is uncertain. CDR1 is LGHNA, CDR2 YNFKEQ, per germline. CDR3 size: 13 residues. V gave up 0 bases and J gave up 8 bases, with 10 bases separating them. The CDR3 DNA is TGTGCCAGCAGCCAAGAGCATGTGGGGGGCTACACCTTC. This encodes CASSQEHVGGYTF.

The chain links TRBV29-1 to TRBJ2-1; D possibly uses TRBD1 or TRBD2 (5 bases each). The CDR3 sequence is 13 residues long. Trimming pared 6 bases from V and 8 bases from J, leaving 17 bases between. The germline V gene encodes CDR1 SQVTM and CDR2 ANQGSEA. The CDR3 DNA reads TGCAGCGTCGCCCGGGACCCTCAGGATGAGCAGTTCTTC. It is translated as CSVARDPQDEQFF.

This clonotype occurred many times. The chain uses TRBV4-2 and TRBJ2-3; D is perhaps TRBD1 or TRBD2 (5 bases each). The CDR3 has 17 residues. Germline V gene data show CDR1 as LGHNA and CDR2 as YNFKEQ. V lost 0 bases, J lost 6 bases, and 19 bases lay in between. This chain's CDR3 is CASSQDRRADGADTQYF. The CDR3 coding sequence is TGTGCCAGCAGCCAAGATCGGCGTGCGGACGGGGCGGATACGCAGTATTTT.

This clonotype has only a few counts. The gene calls are TRBV6-5 and TRBJ2-1, with 10 nucleotides matching TRBD2. The CDR3 loop spans 16 amino acids. In germline, CDR1 is MNHEY, CDR2 SVGAGI. The trim removed 6 bases at V and 3 bases at J, leaving 8 bases unmatched. The CDR3 DNA is TGTGCCAGCAGGGGGGGAGCGGGAGGGGGCTACAATGAGCAGTTCTTC. As protein: CASRGGAGGGYNEQFF.

The table lists this clonotype with many counts. This chain uses TRBV12-3 or TRBV12-4 with TRBJ1-4, with TRBD1 identical over 7 bases. The V and J ends lost 2 bases and 8 bases, in that order; junction bases with no gene match: 5. The CDR3 covers 14 residues. CDR3 nucleotide sequence: TGTGCCAGCAGTTTAAGAGGGGGCGACGAAAAACTGTTTTTT. Protein: CASSLRGGDEKLFF.

This clonotype was counted at least ten times. The rearrangement joins TRBV29-1 to TRBJ2-3, with 10 bases identical to TRBD2. Germline CDR1 reads SQVTM; CDR2 reads ANQGSEA. Trimming at V came to 8 bases and at J to 0 bases, leaving 17 bases not matched to a gene. This CDR3 comprises 18 residues. In nucleotides, the CDR3 is TGCAGCCCTCGTAGCGGGAGGCCTCCCACCTATAGCACAGATACGCAGTATTTT. Its translation is CSPRSGRPPTYSTDTQYF.